This T cell receptor (beta chain) was sequenced for a study of T cell responses to AZD1222 COVID-19 vaccine. CDR1 is WSHSY and CDR2 is SAAADI in the germline V gene. This CDR3 comprises 14 residues. Trimming shortened V by 3 bases and J by 4 bases, and 10 bases separated the two germline ends. The method was immunoSEQ multiplex PCR; TCRdb's version includes in-frame clones alone and lacks a portion of them. The sample has some 140,000 clones; about 82% are singletons. This chain links TRBV10-2 with TRBJ1-5; perhaps TRBD1 as D (6 bases). The specimen was peripheral blood, collected 28 days after the second dose of the MenACWY control vaccine. The receptor was isolated from an adult who received the MenACWY meningococcal vaccine as a control. This CDR3 reads CASSEGGANQPQHF. The CDR3 nucleotides are TGCGCCAGCAGTGAAGGGGGGGCGAATCAGCCCCAGCATTTT.